A selection of T cell receptor beta chains follows, all from one sample in a study of T cell changes during pregnancy in multiple sclerosis. Sequencing used immunoSEQ multiplex PCR; TCRdb keeps in-frame clones, though not all of them. The sample carries under 65,000 clones, roughly 92% recorded once. Sequenced material: peripheral blood, taken in the second trimester of pregnancy. All receptors come from a female donor with multiple sclerosis, enrolled in a pregnancy study. CDR3s leave out the opening cysteine and the closing phenylalanine or tryptophan. A D gene is named only where the DNA matches it firmly.

cdr3_length: 16
d_call: NA
j_call: TRBJ1-1
v_call: TRBV1
cdr3_aa: TSSQDSSIGEWKSEAF

cdr3_length: 14
d_call: TRBD1
j_call: TRBJ2-7
v_call: TRBV2
cdr3_aa: ASSEGGLSSSYEQY

cdr3_length: 13
d_call: NA
j_call: TRBJ2-2
v_call: TRBV6-5
cdr3_aa: ASSMLPTNTGELF

cdr3_length: 14
d_call: TRBD2
j_call: TRBJ2-1
v_call: TRBV5-1
cdr3_aa: ASSLDGGREGNEQF

cdr3_length: 12
d_call: NA
j_call: TRBJ1-1
v_call: TRBV19
cdr3_aa: ASSDTQRHTEAF

cdr3_length: 13
d_call: NA
j_call: TRBJ2-5
v_call: TRBV7-9
cdr3_aa: ASSSTREEGETQY

cdr3_length: 12
d_call: TRBD2
j_call: TRBJ2-1
v_call: TRBV30
cdr3_aa: AWNGAGGVNEQF

cdr3_length: 11
d_call: NA
j_call: TRBJ1-2
v_call: TRBV5-4
cdr3_aa: ASSTGTGDGYT

cdr3_length: 10
d_call: NA
j_call: TRBJ1-3
v_call: TRBV30
cdr3_aa: AFQGSGNTIY

cdr3_length: 15
d_call: TRBD1
j_call: TRBJ2-1
v_call: TRBV7-2
cdr3_aa: ASSLALGQGANNEQF

cdr3_length: 13
d_call: NA
j_call: TRBJ2-5
v_call: TRBV7-9
cdr3_aa: ASSMTGFPQETQY

cdr3_length: 14
d_call: TRBD1
j_call: TRBJ2-1
v_call: TRBV7-9
cdr3_aa: ASSPSGGSSYNEQF

cdr3_length: 13
d_call: TRBD2
j_call: TRBJ2-1
v_call: TRBV6-5
cdr3_aa: ASSSLAGVPPEQF